The 18 T cell receptor beta chains given below trace back to one sample, sequenced in a study of blood T cells in healthy people across ages. A J-beta primer mix and a sample-barcoded 5' primer were used in a second PCR of roughly 7 to 12 cycles. Each CDR3 protein is one row after TCRdb ran MiXCR on the 5' RACE reads. This table holds 1.5 million to 2 million distinct CDR3 sequences, 28% found once. Material for sequencing was blood. The receptors were sampled from a woman under 40 in good health.

This clonotype has a count of ten or more. Written as DNA, the CDR3 is TGTGCCAGCAGCTTAAAGGAGGCCTACGAGCAGTACTTC. Residues: CASSLKEAYEQYF. The rearrangement uses TRBV7-2 and TRBJ2-7; TRBD2 is a possible D gene (5 bases). Germline CDR1 and CDR2: SGHTA and FQGNSA. The CDR3 totals 13 residues. Trimming left V 2 bases short and J 2 bases short, with 7 bases between.

The table lists this clonotype with a few counts. The gene calls are TRBV2 and TRBJ2-2, with a tentative D call TRBD1 (6 bases). The germline V and J ends were trimmed by 2 bases and 6 bases, with 13 bases remaining between them. CDR1 is SNHLY, CDR2 FYNNEI, per germline. The CDR3 contains 15 residues. CDR3 in amino acids: CASSEWTVNAGELFF. CDR3 nucleotide sequence: TGTGCCAGCAGTGAATGGACAGTTAACGCCGGGGAGCTGTTTTTT. Full variable domain (missing parts from reference TRBV2 and TRBJ2-2): EPEVTQTPSHQVTQMGQEVILRCVPISNHLYFYWYRQILGQKVEFLVSFYNNEISEKSEIFDDQFSVERPDGSNFTLKIRSTKLEDSAMYFCASSEWTVNAGELFFGEGSRLTVL.

This clonotype has at least ten counts. V gene TRBV5-5 combines with J gene TRBJ1-5; D may be TRBD1 (5 bases). Looked up from germline, CDR1 is SGHKS and CDR2 is YYEKEE (reference sequence). V was pared by 4 bases and J by 9 bases, with 14 bases between. This CDR3 spans 13 amino acids. The CDR3 loop reads CASSARQGRPQHF. CDR3 sequence (DNA): TGTGCCAGCAGCGCTAGGCAGGGAAGGCCCCAGCATTTT.

About this clonotype: Compared with germline, one end of the junction differs, possibly owing to a read error. The genes are TRBV9 and TRBJ1-2; TRBD1 agrees at 9 bases. In germline, CDR1 is SGDLS, CDR2 YYNGEE. The CDR3 length is 15 residues. The CDR3 loop reads CASSDQGTGTYGHTF. The CDR3 nucleotides read TGTGCCAGCAGCGATCAAGGGACAGGGACCTATGGCCACACCTTC.

The J gene is TRBJ1-2, the V gene TRBV7-2; D is possibly TRBD1 (5 bases). CDR3 length: 16 residues. Germline values: CDR1 SGHTA, CDR2 FQGNSA. Trimming shortened V by 3 bases and J by 11 bases, and 25 bases separated the two germline ends. CDR3: CASSFGAGPPQGFYTF. CDR3 coding DNA: TGTGCCAGCAGCTTCGGGGCGGGTCCCCCGCAAGGGTTTTACACCTTC.

This chain links TRBV20-1 with TRBJ2-1; D is ambiguous. This CDR3 comprises 12 residues. The germline CDR1 and CDR2 sequences are DFQATT and SNEGSKA (reference sequence). V was shortened by 3 bases and J by 10 bases, with 13 bases between the two germline ends. In nucleotides, the CDR3 is TGCAGTGCTAGGGGGAACGCCGGAGAGCAGTTCTTC. As protein: CSARGNAGEQFF.

For this clonotype: Being one base from a much bigger clone, this may be a read error. The rearrangement links TRBV20-1 to TRBJ2-1, with D tentatively TRBD2 (7 bases). Germline V gene sequence: CDR1 DFQATT, CDR2 SNEGSKA (reference sequence). Trimming removed 3 bases at V and 13 bases at J, with 22 bases between. The CDR3 extends over 14 amino acids. CDR3 residues: CSASHIRRGLYQFF. As DNA, the CDR3 is TGCAGTGCTAGCCACATTCGGCGGGGGCTCTACCAGTTCTTC.

The chain carries TRBV21-1 and TRBJ2-7; the table's D call, TRBD1, was not checked against the DNA. TRBV21-1 constitutes a pseudogene. CDR3 length: 17 residues. For the CDR3, the DNA is TGTGCCAGCAGCAAAGGGGGCCGGACAGGGAGGACCTACGAGCAGTACTTC. Its translation is CASSKGGRTGRTYEQYF.

This clonotype has a single count. This chain joins TRBV12-3 or TRBV12-4 and TRBJ2-5, with D unresolved. Judging by the DNA end, TRBJ2-7 fits better; the J call may be wrong. This CDR3 is 13 amino acids long. CDR3 DNA sequence: TGTGCCAGCAGACCCACGGCCACCTACGAGCAGTACTTC. This sequence encodes CASRPTATYEQYF.

The chain joins TRBV5-4 to TRBJ2-3; D could derive from TRBD1 or TRBD2 (5 bases each). V lost 7 bases to trimming and J lost 6 bases, with 27 bases between them. There are 17 residues in the CDR3. CDR1 is SGHNT, CDR2 YYREEE, per germline (reference sequence). The CDR3 loop is CASYNKKQGGRGDTQYF. The CDR3, as DNA: TGTGCCAGCTATAATAAAAAGCAGGGCGGAAGAGGGGATACGCAGTATTTT.

A note on this clonotype: The conserved closing phenylalanine or tryptophan is absent in this CDR3, likely reflecting a read error. V usage is TRBV7-2 and J usage is TRBJ2-5, with D possibly being TRBD2 (6 bases). The tail of the sequence fits TRBJ2-7 better, so the J call may be wrong. This CDR3 region has 15 residues. Germline V gives CDR1 SGHTA, CDR2 FQGNSA. The CDR3 sequence is CASSTPRDSPYEQYC. Written as DNA, the CDR3 is TGTGCCAGCAGCACCCCCCGGGACTCTCCCTACGAGCAGTACTGC.

Comment on this clonotype: With a much larger clone just one base away, this may be a read error. The chain uses TRBV9 and TRBJ2-1; the match to TRBD1 covers 7 bases. The germline CDR1 and CDR2 sequences are SGDLS and YYNGEE. The CDR3 consists of 15 residues. The CDR3 coding sequence is TGTGCCAGCAGCTCCTCCGGGACAGCGTACAATGGGCAGTTCTTC. This translates into CASSSSGTAYNGQFF.

A remark on this clonotype: No conserved phenylalanine or tryptophan is present at the end of the CDR3, so a read error is the likely explanation. The chain has TRBV7-2 and TRBJ2-1; D unclear. The length of the CDR3 is 11 residues. Germline-derived CDR1 and CDR2 are SGHTA and FQGNSA. The CDR3 region is CVSSATNEQFL. CDR3 DNA: TGTGTCAGCTCAGCCACCAATGAGCAGTTCTTG.

The chain combines TRBV7-9 with TRBJ1-1; possibly TRBD1 for D (5 bases). Trimming removed 5 bases at V and 5 bases at J, with 18 bases between. Germline-derived CDR1 and CDR2 are SEHNR and FQNEAQ (reference sequence). The length of the CDR3 is 15 residues. The CDR3 reads CASSPPGAGVTEAFF. The CDR3 DNA sequence: TGTGCCAGCAGCCCCCCCGGCGCGGGGGTAACTGAAGCTTTCTTT.

About this clonotype itself: One end of the junction is discordant with germline, which a read error may explain. The chain couples TRBV7-6 to TRBJ2-2; 7 positions agree with TRBD2. The V gene's germline CDR1 is SGHVS and CDR2 FNYEAQ. There are 17 residues in the CDR3. CDR3 protein: CASSLEPGAGNTRELFF. The CDR3 DNA is TGTGCCAGCAGCTTAGAGCCTGGAGCGGGAAACACCAGGGAGCTGTTTTTT.

Comment on this clonotype: A much larger clone lies one base from this, so it may be a read error. This rearrangement joins TRBV20-1 to TRBJ2-1; the match to TRBD2 covers 7 bases. TRBJ2-7 matches the DNA end more closely, so the J call is doubtful. CDR1 and CDR2 from the germline V gene are DFQATT and SNEGSKA (reference sequence). The CDR3 is 14 amino acids. The CDR3 coding sequence is TGCAGTGTTCCTGAGGCTAGCGGATACAATGAGCAGTACTTC. Its protein is CSVPEASGYNEQYF.

The chain carries TRBV12-5 and TRBJ2-1, with TRBD2 matching 13 bases. CDR3 length: 15 residues. V was clipped by 4 bases and J by 8 bases; unmatched bases: 5. Germline V CDR1 and CDR2: LGHNT, FRNRAP. CDR3 in DNA: TGTGCTAGTGGTTCGACTAGCGGGAGGAACGATGAGCAGTTCTTC. It encodes CASGSTSGRNDEQFF.

This rearrangement joins TRBV12-3 or TRBV12-4 to TRBJ1-5, with 7 positions matching TRBD1. The V segment lost 3 bases and the J segment 2 bases; nucleotides outside the gene matches: 7. The length of the CDR3 is 16 residues. This CDR3 reads CASSFRDSRGNQPQHF. In DNA form, the CDR3 reads TGTGCCAGCAGTTTCCGGGACAGTCGGGGCAATCAGCCCCAGCATTTT.